This T cell receptor beta chain was recovered during a study of neurological immune-mediated disorders. Germline loops: CDR1 SEHNR, CDR2 FQNEAQ (reference sequence). V gave up 5 bases and J gave up 3 bases, with 12 bases separating them. The CDR3 runs 14 residues. The study's findings and limits: Expanded clones shared no CDR3 amino acid sequences across subjects, suggesting private repertoires in all groups.

cDNA synthesis was performed by 5'RACE with 10-nucleotide random UMIs. Over 190 million TCR-beta sequences from 15-18 subjects came from every sequencing run. TCRdb fed the 5' RACE reads into MiXCR, producing one record per CDR3 protein. This table holds around 71,000 distinct CDR3 sequences, roughly 13% found once. This clonotype was counted ten times or more. What it binds is not known. Time point denoted: longitudinal time-point 1 (baseline). A total of 2 million PBMCs stored at -80 degrees C provided the unsorted libraries. This chain links TRBV7-9 with TRBJ2-3; D is uncertain. The sequencing input was PBMCs. This sequence was found in a female donor with HTLV-1-associated myelopathy (HAM/TSP). In nucleotides, the CDR3 is TGTGCCAGCAGCCTCTCCGGATATACAGATACGCAGTATTTT. Protein product: CASSLSGYTDTQYF.